What follows are 12 T cell receptor beta chains derived from one specimen sequenced in a study of T cells after yellow fever vaccination. TCRdb itself ran the 5' RACE reads through MiXCR, one entry per CDR3 protein. The table shows 450,000 to 600,000 distinct CDR3 sequences, with approximately 12% occurring only once. This sample comprised PBMCs, obtained on the day of the yellow fever booster vaccination. The receptors stem from a man younger than 40 who received the YFV17D yellow fever vaccine.

This clonotype was seen a few times. The chain has TRBV5-4 and TRBJ2-5; D not resolved. This CDR3 has 13 residues. V was clipped by 1 base and J by 3 bases, with 7 bases between them. Per germline, CDR1 SGHNT and CDR2 YYREEE (reference sequence). The CDR3 DNA sequence: TGTGCCAGCAGCTTGTCCCACGAAGAGACCCAGTACTTC. Amino acids: CASSLSHEETQYF.

This clonotype was counted a few times. The chain couples TRBV18 to TRBJ1-1, with D hard to call. The CDR3 is 13 residues long. V shed 6 bases and J shed 5 bases, with 13 bases lying between them. Germline V gives CDR1 KGHSH, CDR2 LQKENI. The CDR3 DNA reads TGTGCCAGCTCTCCCACAGAGAGAACTGAAGCTTTCTTT. It encodes CASSPTERTEAFF. The variable domain in full, completed from reference TRBV18 and TRBJ1-1, reads NAGVMQNPRHLVRRRGQEARLRCSPMKGHSHVYWYRQLPEEGLKFMVYLQKENIIDESGMPKERFSAEFPKEGPSILRIQQVVRGDSAAYFCASSPTERTEAFFGQGTRLTVV.

The chain joins TRBV7-2 to TRBJ2-7; 7 bases map to TRBD1. Unmatched junction bases numbered 9, after V lost 4 bases and J lost 3 bases. The CDR3 is 15 residues long. Looked up from germline, CDR1 is SGHTA and CDR2 is FQGNSA. CDR3 region: CASSWLTGTHYEQYF. CDR3 nucleotide sequence: TGTGCCAGCAGCTGGCTGACAGGGACACACTACGAGCAGTACTTC.

In its sample, this clonotype was seen a few times. The CDR3 nucleotides read TGTGCCAGCTCGCCGACTAGCGGGGTCCAAGAGACCCAGTACTTC. Amino acid sequence: CASSPTSGVQETQYF. The rearrangement links TRBV18 to TRBJ2-5; 11 bases align to TRBD2. CDR3 size: 15 residues. Germline values: CDR1 KGHSH, CDR2 LQKENI. V lost 6 bases, J lost 1 base, and 4 bases stayed unmatched.

This clonotype was observed a handful of times. The chain has TRBV7-9 and TRBJ1-2; D is uncertain. The length of the CDR3 is 14 residues. In germline, CDR1 is SEHNR, CDR2 FQNEAQ (reference sequence). V was pared by 1 base and J by 6 bases, with 12 bases between. In nucleotides, the CDR3 is TGTGCCAGCAGCTTAGGAGAGGGCGCTAATGGCTACACCTTC. It specifies CASSLGEGANGYTF.

The chain recombines TRBV29-1 with TRBJ2-7, with 8 nucleotides matching TRBD2. Per the germline V gene, CDR1 is SQVTM and CDR2 is ANQGSEA. The V and J ends lost 7 bases and 3 bases, in that order; junction bases with no gene match: 11. The CDR3 is 14 residues long. CDR3 sequence reads: CSASKSGSNYEQYF. CDR3 DNA sequence: TGCAGCGCTTCCAAAAGCGGGAGTAACTACGAGCAGTACTTC.

This clonotype was found a few times. The chain links TRBV7-2 to TRBJ2-3; no definite D call. V was clipped by 1 base and J by 6 bases, with 8 bases between them. The CDR3 loop spans 13 amino acids. Germline V gives CDR1 SGHTA, CDR2 FQGNSA. The CDR3 nucleotides are TGTGCCAGCAGCTTAGACGGTTTGGATACGCAGTATTTT. Translating gives CASSLDGLDTQYF.

This clonotype has more than one count but fewer than ten. The chain combines TRBV7-2 with TRBJ2-5; D gene unclear. In germline, CDR1 is SGHTA, CDR2 FQGNSA. This CDR3 contains 13 residues. Trimming cost V 5 bases and J 5 bases, with 12 bases left between them. Here the CDR3 DNA reads TGTGCCAGCAGCCGGCGTATGTGGGAGACCCAGTACTTC. Residues: CASSRRMWETQYF.

This CDR3 is CASRWRGDTEAFF. Written as DNA, the CDR3 is TGTGCCAGCAGGTGGCGGGGGGACACTGAAGCTTTCTTT. The chain recombines TRBV28 with TRBJ1-1; the D gene is possibly TRBD1 (5 bases). The length of the CDR3 is 13 residues. The germline gives CDR1 MDHEN, CDR2 SYDVKM. Deletions cut 6 bases from V and 3 bases from J, with 11 bases between. The full variable domain, with the rest looked up from reference TRBV28 and TRBJ1-1, is DVKVTQSSRYLVKRTGEKVFLECVQDMDHENMFWYRQDPGLGLRLIYFSYDVKMKEKGDIPEGYSVSREKKERFSLILESASTNQTSMYLCASRWRGDTEAFFGQGTRLTVV.

The chain has TRBV5-6 and TRBJ2-7; D is perhaps TRBD2 (5 bases). The V end lost 4 bases, the J end lost 5 bases, and 10 bases lay between the germline ends. The V gene's germline CDR1 is SGHDT and CDR2 YYEEEE. This CDR3 spans 12 amino acids. The CDR3: CASSPAGNEQYF. The CDR3 region has the DNA TGTGCCAGCAGCCCTGCCGGGAACGAGCAGTACTTC.

The CDR3 reads CASSQDLTAHDYYEQYF. Here the CDR3 DNA reads TGCGCCAGCAGCCAAGATCTTACAGCCCACGATTACTACGAGCAGTACTTC. The chain is built from TRBV4-1 and TRBJ2-7; D remains ambiguous. This CDR3 contains 17 residues. V lost 0 bases and J 3 bases, leaving 18 bases between the germline ends. CDR1 and CDR2 from the germline V gene are MGHRA and YSYEKL.

The rearrangement links TRBV7-9 to TRBJ2-5; 7 bases agree with TRBD1. Germline V gene data show CDR1 as SEHNR and CDR2 as FQNEAQ (reference sequence). After removal of 5 bases from V and 1 base from J, the junction contained 7 bases not matched to a gene. This CDR3 is built from 15 residues. CDR3 in amino acids: CASSPRRDSQETQYF. The CDR3 DNA follows: TGTGCCAGCAGCCCCCGCAGGGACAGCCAAGAGACCCAGTACTTC.